Listed below are T cell receptor beta chains from one sample, sequenced in a study of blood T cell repertoires in COVID-19. Assay used: immunoSEQ multiplex PCR; TCRdb lists only in-frame clones, some missing. The table records some 130,000 clones, about 89% of them present only once. The material sequenced was peripheral blood. The receptor source for this set is a woman in her seventies with COVID-19, enrolled during active disease. Both conserved end residues are part of each CDR3. Each record gives: clone size, CDR3 length, D gene, J gene, V gene, CDR3 protein, CDR3 DNA. A D gene is named only where the DNA matches it firmly. Not every row has a clone size; where given, it reads once, few, many or a size class.

>-|15|TRBD1|TRBJ1-4|TRBV5-1
CASSLEGQGYEKLFF
TGCGCCAGCAGCTTGGAGGGACAGGGGTATGAAAAACTGTTTTTT
>-|12|-|TRBJ2-4|TRBV11-2
CASSLDSGWEYF
TGTGCCAGCAGCTTAGATTCCGGGTGGGAGTACTTC
>-|13|TRBD1|TRBJ1-1|TRBV6-6
CASSLGTDTEAFF
TGTGCCAGCAGCCTCGGGACAGACACTGAAGCTTTCTTT
>-|15|-|TRBJ1-1|TRBV5-4
CASSPGGAENTEAFF
TGTGCCAGCAGCCCCGGGGGGGCGGAGAACACTGAAGCTTTCTTT
>-|15|TRBD1|TRBJ1-1|TRBV9
CASSALDRVNTEAFF
TGTGCCAGCAGCGCCCTCGACAGGGTGAACACTGAAGCTTTCTTT
>-|14|TRBD1|TRBJ2-7|TRBV7-9
CASSLGRGQGKRYF
TGTGCCAGCAGCTTAGGGCGGGGACAGGGGAAGCGGTACTTC
>-|15|-|TRBJ1-2|TRBV27
CASSLYGGYDYGYTF
TGTGCCAGCAGTTTATATGGGGGGTATGACTATGGCTACACCTTC
>once|15|TRBD2|TRBJ2-1|TRBV14
CASSRLAGGRNEQFF
TGTGCCAGCAGCCGACTAGCGGGGGGGCGGAATGAGCAGTTCTTC
>-|14|-|TRBJ1-5|TRBV5-1
CASSLDSSNQPQHF
TGCGCCAGCAGCTTGGACAGCTCCAATCAGCCCCAGCATTTT
>-|14|TRBD1|TRBJ1-3|TRBV3-1/TRBV3-2
CASSPRTGVNTIYF
TGTGCCAGCAGCCCTCGGACAGGGGTAAACACCATATATTTT
>-|15|TRBD1|TRBJ2-1|TRBV5-1
CASSLVPTPGQVQFF
TGCGCCAGCAGCTTGGTCCCCACCCCGGGACAGGTGCAGTTCTTC
>once|16|TRBD2|TRBJ2-3|TRBV19
CASSMIAGSVTDTQYF
TGTGCCAGTAGTATGATAGCGGGGTCGGTCACAGATACGCAGTATTTT
>-|13|-|TRBJ1-3|TRBV9
CASSVRGENTIYF
TGTGCCAGCAGCGTACGGGGGGAAAACACCATATATTTT
>few|15|TRBD1|TRBJ2-5|TRBV11-2
CASSPTLGGKETQYF
TGTGCCAGCAGCCCTACGTTAGGGGGCAAAGAGACCCAGTACTTC
>-|15|-|TRBJ1-4|TRBV2
CASSLRGFPRPGLFF
TGTGCCAGCAGCCTAAGGGGTTTCCCGCGACCCGGACTGTTTTTT
>-|16|-|TRBJ2-1|TRBV5-1
CASSPNSLGSYNEQFF
TGCGCCAGCAGCCCAAACAGTCTTGGGTCCTACAATGAGCAGTTCTTC
>-|16|-|TRBJ2-1|TRBV3-1/TRBV3-2
CASSQDGGSPYNEQFF
TGTGCCAGCAGCCAAGATGGAGGATCCCCTTACAATGAGCAGTTCTTC
>-|14|-|TRBJ2-3|TRBV30
CAWSVNGLTDTQYF
TGTGCCTGGAGTGTAAACGGGTTAACAGATACGCAGTATTTT
>few|16|TRBD2|TRBJ2-1|TRBV5-4
CASSLFGTSGDPEQFF
TGTGCCAGCAGCTTGTTCGGGACTAGCGGGGACCCTGAGCAGTTCTTC
>-|14|TRBD1|TRBJ1-5|TRBV28
CASSRGGGGQPQHF
TGTGCCAGCTCGCGAGGGGGCGGTGGGCAGCCCCAGCATTTT
>-|17|-|TRBJ1-3|TRBV23-1
CASSQSIPAAIRNTIYF
TGCGCCAGCAGTCAATCGATCCCCGCGGCTATAAGAAACACCATATATTTT
>-|13|-|TRBJ2-7|TRBV3-1/TRBV3-2
CASSYGQFYEQYF
TGTGCCAGCAGCTATGGACAATTCTACGAGCAGTACTTC
>-|18|TRBD1|TRBJ1-1|TRBV7-9
CASSFVGTGLGRRTEAFF
TGTGCCAGCAGCTTTGTCGGGACAGGGTTGGGAAGAAGAACTGAAGCTTTCTTT
>-|13|TRBD1|TRBJ2-5|TRBV7-2
CASSPTGVETQYF
TGTGCCAGCAGTCCTACAGGGGTAGAGACCCAGTACTTC
>-|14|TRBD1|TRBJ1-2|TRBV3-1/TRBV3-2
CASSQGQGIGGYTF
TGTGCCAGCAGCCAGGGACAGGGGATCGGCGGCTACACCTTC
>-|12|-|TRBJ1-2|TRBV18
CASSLGGKGYTF
TGTGCCAGCTCGCTAGGCGGGAAGGGCTACACCTTC
>-|18|TRBD1|TRBJ2-1|TRBV4-1
CASSQAPRGSSSYNEQFF
TGCGCCAGCAGCCAAGCTCCCAGGGGGAGTAGCTCCTACAATGAGCAGTTCTTC
>-|15|TRBD1|TRBJ1-3|TRBV7-2
CASSSTGGTGNTIYF
TGTGCCAGCAGCTCTACAGGGGGCACTGGAAACACCATATATTTT
>-|15|-|TRBJ1-6|TRBV24-1
CATSDSRQENSPLHF
TGTGCCACCAGTGATTCTAGACAGGAGAATTCACCCCTCCACTTT
>-|18|TRBD1|TRBJ1-6|TRBV7-3
CASSSAGGQSSYNSPLHF
TGTGCCAGCAGCTCCGCCGGGGGACAGAGCTCCTATAATTCACCCCTCCACTTT
>once|13|-|TRBJ2-2|TRBV30
CACRGPNTGELFF
TGTGCCTGCCGGGGTCCGAACACCGGGGAGCTGTTTTTT
>-|15|TRBD2|TRBJ2-7|TRBV11-2
CASRWTSGGTYEQYF
TGTGCCAGCAGATGGACTAGCGGGGGAACCTACGAGCAGTACTTC
>-|15|TRBD1|TRBJ2-7|TRBV15
CATSSGGSTGGEQYF
TGTGCCACCAGCAGTGGGGGTTCTACAGGGGGTGAGCAGTACTTC
>-|15|-|TRBJ2-7|TRBV18
CASSTYGGRTYEQYF
TGTGCCAGCTCAACCTACGGGGGGCGTACCTACGAGCAGTACTTC
>-|13|TRBD1|TRBJ2-7|TRBV24-1
CATSGQGTYEQYF
TGTGCCACCAGTGGACAGGGGACCTACGAGCAGTACTTC
>-|14|-|TRBJ2-5|TRBV5-6
CASTRTGDQETQYF
TGTGCCAGCACCCGAACGGGGGACCAAGAGACCCAGTACTTC
>-|12|TRBD1|TRBJ1-2|TRBV19
CATLDRAYGYTF
TGTGCCACCTTGGACAGGGCCTATGGCTACACCTTC
>-|14|TRBD1|TRBJ2-2|TRBV19
CASRANRGPGELFF
TGTGCCAGTAGGGCCAACAGGGGGCCCGGGGAGCTGTTTTTT
>-|16|TRBD2|TRBJ2-2|TRBV5-5
CASSLVAGGSTGELFF
TGTGCCAGCAGCTTGGTTGCGGGGGGGTCCACCGGGGAGCTGTTTTTT
>-|14|TRBD1|TRBJ1-1|TRBV5-1
CASSGGQKNTEAFF
TGCGCCAGCAGCGGGGGACAGAAGAACACTGAAGCTTTCTTT
>once|14|-|TRBJ2-7|TRBV2
CASRPGTNSYEQYF
TGTGCCAGCAGACCAGGGACAAATTCCTACGAGCAGTACTTC
>-|16|TRBD1|TRBJ2-6|TRBV10-3
CAISDHRGSGANVLTF
TGTGCCATCAGTGACCACAGGGGGTCTGGGGCCAACGTCCTGACTTTC
>-|15|TRBD1|TRBJ2-1|TRBV5-1
CASSLSGQDYNEQFF
TGCGCCAGCAGCTTGTCGGGACAGGACTACAATGAGCAGTTCTTC
>-|17|-|TRBJ2-4|TRBV27
CASSPGTSKSAKNIQYF
TGTGCCAGCAGTCCCGGGACAAGCAAATCAGCCAAAAACATTCAGTACTTC
>-|14|-|TRBJ1-2|TRBV30
CAWSGGARRYGYTF
TGTGCCTGGAGTGGCGGGGCCAGGAGATATGGCTACACCTTC
>-|14|-|TRBJ1-1|TRBV7-3
CASTHPRQAWRAFF
TGTGCCAGCACGCACCCCCGACAGGCCTGGCGAGCTTTCTTT
>-|14|TRBD2|TRBJ2-1|TRBV27
CASAASGGAPEQFF
TGTGCCAGCGCCGCTAGCGGGGGGGCTCCCGAGCAGTTCTTC
>-|15|TRBD1|TRBJ2-7|TRBV4-1
CASSLWTGGGYEQYF
TGCGCCAGCAGCCTGTGGACAGGGGGAGGGTACGAGCAGTACTTC
>-|13|-|TRBJ2-7|TRBV6-5
CASSSGQPYEQYF
TGTGCCAGCAGTTCGGGACAACCCTACGAGCAGTACTTC
>-|18|TRBD1|TRBJ1-5|TRBV19
CASSSTGTGGYSNQPQHF
TGTGCCAGTAGTAGTACCGGGACAGGGGGGTATAGCAATCAGCCCCAGCATTTT
>few|17|TRBD1|TRBJ2-5|TRBV13
CASSSRDRVNYGETQYF
TGTGCCAGCAGCTCCCGGGACAGGGTTAATTATGGAGAGACCCAGTACTTC
>once|15|TRBD1|TRBJ1-5|TRBV19
CASSHRGISNQPQHF
TGTGCCAGTAGTCACAGGGGGATTAGCAATCAGCCCCAGCATTTT
>-|15|TRBD2|TRBJ2-4|TRBV15
CATSRESGGRNIQYF
TGTGCCACCAGCAGAGAGAGCGGGGGGAGGAACATTCAGTACTTC